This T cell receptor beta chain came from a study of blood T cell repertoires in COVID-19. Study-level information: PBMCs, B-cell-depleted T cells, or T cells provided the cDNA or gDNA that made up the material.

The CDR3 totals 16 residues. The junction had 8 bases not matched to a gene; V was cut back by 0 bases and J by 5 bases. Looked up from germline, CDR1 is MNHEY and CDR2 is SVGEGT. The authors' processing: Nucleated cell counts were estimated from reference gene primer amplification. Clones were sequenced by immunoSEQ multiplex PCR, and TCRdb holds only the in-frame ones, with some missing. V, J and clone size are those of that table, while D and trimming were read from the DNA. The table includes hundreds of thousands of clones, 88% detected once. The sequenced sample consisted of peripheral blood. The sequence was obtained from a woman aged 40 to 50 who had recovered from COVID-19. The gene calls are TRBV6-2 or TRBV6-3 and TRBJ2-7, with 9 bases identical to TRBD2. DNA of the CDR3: TGTGCCAGCAGTTACTCGTTTTCGCGGGAGGGCCACGAGCAGTACTTC. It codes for CASSYSFSREGHEQYF.